This record covers a single T cell receptor beta chain. This entry is derived from a study of cytomegalovirus exposure and HLA in healthy donors. Healthy bone marrow donors made up the donors. This CDR3 has 17 residues. Germline-derived CDR1 and CDR2 are SGHDN and FVKESK. With 1 base clipped from V and 4 bases from J, the junction kept 6 bases outside the gene matches. The PCR had 60 Vbeta and 13 Jbeta primers. The method was immunoSEQ multiplex PCR; TCRdb's version includes in-frame clones alone and lacks a portion of them. The data show 95,000 to 100,000 clones, less than 85% seen once. The material sequenced was PBMCs. This receptor was obtained from a woman aged 55-69 years in good health and CMV-seropositive. V is TRBV14 and J is TRBJ2-3, with 12 bases identical to TRBD2. The DNA for the CDR3 is TGTGCCAGCAGCCAAGTCCAGACTAGCGGGAGCTCAGATACGCAGTATTTT. Its protein is CASSQVQTSGSSDTQYF. Looking up the rest from reference TRBV14 and TRBJ2-3 gives the full variable domain: EAGVTQFPSHSVIEKGQTVTLRCDPISGHDNLYWYRRVMGKEIKFLLHFVKESKQDESGMPNNRFLAERTGGTYSTLKVQPAELEDSGVYFCASSQVQTSGSSDTQYFGPGTRLTVL.